The 16 T cell receptor beta chains listed next were all sequenced from one sample in a study of Ad26.COV2.S vaccination and SARS-CoV-2 variants. Treatment indicated: around 19 received Ad26.COV2.S at low or high dose, single or two shots; several received placebo; per-sample allocation not given. Vaccine and placebo recipients were sampled on day 63 after the first injection. Only in-frame clones appear in the TCRdb table, and some are missing; sequencing was by immunoSEQ multiplex PCR. The sample has approximately 300,000 clones, 85% seen once. The sequenced sample was peripheral blood, obtained in a trial of Ad26.COV2.S vaccine versus placebo. The receptors were sampled from a person between 18 and 59 years old who received the Ad26.COV2.S COVID-19 vaccine or a placebo.

The V and J genes are TRBV7-6 and TRBJ1-1; 11 nucleotides match TRBD1. The junction had 3 bases not matched to a gene; V was cut back by 5 bases and J by 4 bases. Germline-derived CDR1 and CDR2 are SGHVS and FNYEAQ. The CDR3 spans 14 residues. The chain's CDR3 is CASSTGQGATEAFF. In DNA form, the CDR3 reads TGTGCCAGCAGCACTGGACAGGGGGCCACTGAAGCTTTCTTT.

The genes are TRBV7-8 and TRBJ1-1, with 7 bases lining up with TRBD1. From germline, CDR1 is SGHVS and CDR2 FQNEAQ. The CDR3 runs 14 residues. The trim removed 5 bases at V and 4 bases at J, leaving 7 bases unmatched. CDR3 amino acids: CASSRNRGGTEAFF. The CDR3 DNA is TGTGCCAGCAGCAGAAACAGGGGAGGCACTGAAGCTTTCTTT. Combining the CDR3 with reference TRBV7-8 and TRBJ1-1 gives the whole variable domain GAGVSQSPRYKVAKRGQDVALRCDPISGHVSLFWYQQALGQGPEFLTYFQNEAQLDKSGLPSDRFFAERPEGSVSTLKIQRTQQEDSAVYLCASSRNRGGTEAFFGQGTRLTVV.

The V gene is TRBV11-3, the J gene TRBJ1-1; D gene ambiguous. The CDR3 is 15 residues long. Germline CDR1 SGHNT, CDR2 YENEEA. Trimming removed 1 base from V and 1 base from J, with 10 bases in between. The CDR3 nucleotides read TGTGCCAGCAGCTTAGGTAGTTTTCGGAACACTGAAGCTTTCTTT. Its protein is CASSLGSFRNTEAFF. The full variable domain, with the rest looked up from reference TRBV11-3 and TRBJ1-1, is EAGVVQSPRYKIIEKKQPVAFWCNPISGHNTLYWYLQNLGQGPELLIRYENEEAVDDSQLPKDRFSAERLKGVDSTLKIQPAELGDSAVYLCASSLGSFRNTEAFFGQGTRLTVV.

This clone ranks as medium-sized. The chain is built from TRBV6-2 or TRBV6-3 and TRBJ2-5; no clear D. The CDR3 length is 13 residues. V was clipped by 2 bases and J by 1 base, with 5 bases between them. Looked up from germline, CDR1 is MNHEY and CDR2 is SVGEGT. The CDR3 DNA follows: TGTGCCAGCAGTTACGAGGCCCAAGAGACCCAGTACTTC. Translation: CASSYEAQETQYF.

V and J are TRBV7-2 and TRBJ2-7; D remains ambiguous. Germline V gene lookup returns CDR1 SGHTA and CDR2 FQGNSA. The CDR3 covers 15 residues. V gave up 1 base and J gave up 0 bases, with 10 bases separating them. The CDR3 region is CASSLVFQSSYEQYF. The CDR3 DNA follows: TGTGCCAGCAGCTTAGTATTCCAGAGCTCCTACGAGCAGTACTTC.

The rearrangement links TRBV5-6 to TRBJ1-2; weak D call: TRBD1 (6 bases). Per germline, CDR1 SGHDT and CDR2 YYEEEE. CDR3 length: 17 residues. V was trimmed by 1 base and J by 5 bases, leaving 21 bases between them. The CDR3 coding sequence is TGTGCCAGCAGCTTGCAGGGGCTCCGATCCCTGATGTATGGCTACACCTTC. Encoded protein: CASSLQGLRSLMYGYTF.

The chain employs TRBV25-1 and TRBJ2-4; possible D gene TRBD2, 6 bases. The V gene lost 9 bases and the J gene lost 0 bases, with 12 bases spanning the gap. The CDR3 is 14 residues long. Germline loops: CDR1 MGHDK, CDR2 SYGVNS. The CDR3, as DNA: TGTGCCAGGTGGAGGGAACTAGCCAAAAACATTCAGTACTTC. Translation gives CARWRELAKNIQYF.

This chain links TRBV5-1 with TRBJ2-7; D may correspond to TRBD1 or TRBD2 (5 bases each). V gave up 0 bases and J gave up 5 bases, with 12 bases separating them. Germline lookup yields CDR1 SGHRS and CDR2 YFSETQ. The CDR3 sequence is 14 residues long. In DNA, the CDR3 is TGCGCCAGCAGCTTGGGGATTAGGGGAGACGAGCAGTACTTC. This translates into CASSLGIRGDEQYF.

V and J are TRBV27 and TRBJ2-3, with unresolved D. V gave up 2 bases and J gave up 2 bases, with 8 bases separating them. The germline CDR1 and CDR2 sequences are MNHEY and SMNVEV (reference sequence). There are 14 residues in the CDR3. CDR3 nucleotides: TGTGCCAGCAGTTTACGGGCGGACACAGATACGCAGTATTTT. Translated: CASSLRADTDTQYF.

The J gene is TRBJ2-7, the V gene TRBV27; D gene ambiguous. Between the trimmed V and J ends, which lost 6 bases and 0 bases, there was a span of 9 bases. Germline V gene data show CDR1 as MNHEY and CDR2 as SMNVEV (reference sequence). The CDR3 totals 13 residues. The CDR3 bases are TGTGCCAGCAGGTCCCATGCCTCCTACGAGCAGTACTTC. This sequence encodes CASRSHASYEQYF.

CDR3 in DNA: TGCAGCGTTCGCCGACCAGGTGGAGGGGAAAAACTGTTTTTT. Protein product: CSVRRPGGGEKLFF. This chain joins TRBV29-1 and TRBJ1-4; D call uncertain. The V end lost 5 bases, the J end lost 8 bases, and 18 bases lay between the germline ends. From germline, CDR1 is SQVTM and CDR2 ANQGSEA. This CDR3 is built from 14 residues.

This clone was found once. DNA of the CDR3: TGTGCCATCAGTCCCGGGGGGGGCACAGATACGCAGTATTTT. Translating gives CAISPGGGTDTQYF. The gene calls are TRBV10-3 and TRBJ2-3; TRBD2 matches at 8 bases. The CDR3 length is 14 residues. Germline CDR1 and CDR2: ENHRY and SYGVKD. J gave up 1 base and V 5 bases, and 2 bases lay outside the gene matches.

The rearrangement links TRBV28 to TRBJ1-4; a possible D gene is TRBD1 (6 bases). The CDR3 has 15 amino acids. V was shortened by 6 bases and J by 0 bases, with 11 bases between the two germline ends. Per germline, CDR1 MDHEN and CDR2 SYDVKM. CDR3 amino acids: CASSGGRATNEKLFF. CDR3 coding DNA: TGTGCCAGCAGCGGGGGCAGGGCAACTAATGAAAAACTGTTTTTT. Full variable domain (rest looked up from reference TRBV28 and TRBJ1-4): DVKVTQSSRYLVKRTGEKVFLECVQDMDHENMFWYRQDPGLGLRLIYFSYDVKMKEKGDIPEGYSVSREKKERFSLILESASTNQTSMYLCASSGGRATNEKLFFGSGTQLSVL.

This chain joins TRBV24-1 and TRBJ1-5; D possibly corresponds to TRBD1 (6 bases). The V and J ends lost 3 bases and 6 bases respectively, with 11 bases between them. Germline V gene sequence: CDR1 KGHDR, CDR2 SFDVKD. The CDR3 loop spans 14 amino acids. The CDR3 DNA follows: TGTGCCACCAGTGATGGGACATGGGGTCAGCCCCAGCATTTT. Amino acids: CATSDGTWGQPQHF.

The V call is TRBV5-5, the J call TRBJ2-3, with 11 bases matching TRBD2. The CDR3 contains 16 residues. The V gene end was trimmed by 0 bases and the J gene end by 6 bases; junction bases not matched to a gene: 6. CDR1 is SGHKS and CDR2 is YYEKEE in the germline V gene (reference sequence). The CDR3 DNA reads TGTGCCAGCAGCTTGGTTAGCGGGGGGGCCGCCGATACGCAGTATTTT. It specifies CASSLVSGGAADTQYF.

The gene calls are TRBV15 and TRBJ1-4; D uncertain. Trimming cost V 1 base and J 5 bases, with 5 bases left between them. The germline CDR1 and CDR2 sequences are LNHNV and YYDKDF (reference sequence). The CDR3 spans 13 residues. This CDR3 is CATSRALNEKLFF. The CDR3 DNA follows: TGTGCCACCAGCAGAGCCCTGAATGAAAAACTGTTTTTT.